What follows are 13 T cell receptor beta chains derived from one specimen sequenced in a study of T cell responses to AZD1222 COVID-19 vaccine. Repertoires were generated with immunoSEQ multiplex PCR, while TCRdb's copy carries only in-frame clones and drops some. The sample consists of about 55,000 clones, 80% of them appearing once. Sequenced material: peripheral blood, taken 28 days after the second AZD1222 dose. The receptors shown here come from an adult who received the AZD1222 COVID-19 vaccine.

This chain uses TRBV6-2 or TRBV6-3 with TRBJ2-7, with 11 nucleotides matching TRBD2. The germline gives CDR1 MNHEY, CDR2 SVGEGT. This CDR3 region has 16 residues. V shed 5 bases, J shed 5 bases, and the junction held 11 bases outside the gene matches. The CDR3 DNA is TGTGCCAGCAGTCCCAATCGACTAGCGGGATACAACGAGCAGTACTTC. It specifies CASSPNRLAGYNEQYF.

This sequence joins TRBV6-2 or TRBV6-3 and TRBJ2-2, with 8 bases fitting TRBD2. Losses at the gene ends were 1 base for V and 0 bases for J; bases not matched to a gene: 4. Germline V lookup: CDR1 MNHEY, CDR2 SVGEGT. The CDR3 is 17 amino acids. CDR3 nucleotide sequence: TGTGCCAGCAGTTACTGGGGTAGCGGGGCGAACACCGGGGAGCTGTTTTTT. Its translation: CASSYWGSGANTGELFF.

The rearrangement joins TRBV7-2 to TRBJ2-1; 9 bases line up with TRBD1. The CDR3 spans 15 residues. V was pared by 5 bases and J by 6 bases, with 8 bases of the junction left unmatched. Germline V CDR1 and CDR2: SGHTA, FQGNSA. CDR3 amino acids: CASSTMGQGLNEQFF. The CDR3, as DNA: TGTGCCAGCAGCACAATGGGACAGGGACTCAATGAGCAGTTCTTC.

V is TRBV6-5 and J is TRBJ2-2, with D possibly matching TRBD1 (5 bases). The germline gives CDR1 MNHEY, CDR2 SVGAGI. Trimming took off 4 bases at V and 6 bases at J, with 12 bases between the two ends. This CDR3 contains 14 residues. For the CDR3, the DNA is TGTGCCAGCAGTTGGATAAGGGGTGCCGGGGAGCTGTTTTTT. Its translation: CASSWIRGAGELFF.

In this sample, this clone turned up a few times. This chain links TRBV20-1 with TRBJ1-1, with D tentatively TRBD1 (6 bases). The CDR3 is made up of 11 amino acids. In germline, CDR1 is DFQATT, CDR2 SNEGSKA (reference sequence). The CDR3 region is CTGQQNTEAFF. DNA for the CDR3: TGCACCGGACAGCAGAACACTGAAGCTTTCTTT.

This sequence joins TRBV18 and TRBJ1-3; D not resolved. V lost 3 bases to trimming and J lost 0 bases, with 9 bases between them. Germline values: CDR1 KGHSH, CDR2 LQKENI. The CDR3 is 15 amino acids. The CDR3 loop is CASSPRPSSGNTIYF. CDR3 DNA sequence: TGTGCCAGCTCACCCCGACCGAGCTCTGGAAACACCATATATTTT.

The J gene is TRBJ2-4, the V gene TRBV29-1; TRBD1 aligns across 7 bases. The V gene end was trimmed by 7 bases and the J gene end by 5 bases; junction bases not matched to a gene: 5. The germline CDR1 and CDR2 sequences are SQVTM and ANQGSEA. The CDR3 covers 12 residues. The chain's CDR3 is CSGRQGENIQYF. CDR3 coding DNA: TGCAGCGGGAGACAGGGCGAAAACATTCAGTACTTC.

V is TRBV3-1 (or the pseudogene TRBV3-2) and J is TRBJ1-1, with a tentative D call TRBD1 (6 bases). Trimming took 4 bases from V and 1 from J, leaving 7 bases between them. CDR1 and CDR2 from the germline V gene are LGHDT and YNNKEL (reference sequence). The CDR3 is 13 amino acids. The CDR3 spells CASSPTGNTEAFF. The CDR3 region has the DNA TGTGCCAGCAGCCCGACAGGGAACACTGAAGCTTTCTTT.

V usage is TRBV27 and J usage is TRBJ1-6, with D maybe TRBD1 (6 bases). CDR1 is MNHEY and CDR2 is SMNVEV in the germline V gene (reference sequence). Deletions cut 6 bases from V and 7 bases from J, with 13 bases between. This CDR3 spans 14 amino acids. CDR3 residues: CASSLQGWNSPLHF. CDR3 DNA sequence: TGTGCCAGCAGCCTACAGGGATGGAATTCACCCCTCCACTTT.

As for this clone: At one of its ends the junction is not consistent with the germline gene, which may arise from a read error. The chain couples TRBV14 to TRBJ2-3; possible D gene TRBD2, 5 bases. This CDR3 spans 18 amino acids. Germline loops: CDR1 SGHDN, CDR2 FVKESK. The CDR3 bases are TGTGCCAGCAGCAAAGATTCCGGGGTTCGCCCTTTCACAGATACGCAGTATTTT. It codes for CASSKDSGVRPFTDTQYF.

A single count supports this clone. This chain connects TRBV6-4 to TRBJ2-7; D is unclear. V was shortened by 6 bases and J by 4 bases, with 7 bases between the two germline ends. This CDR3 contains 11 residues. Looked up from germline, CDR1 is MRHNA and CDR2 is SNTAGT. CDR3 residues: CASRKRYEQYF. CDR3 bases: TGTGCCAGCAGAAAGAGATACGAGCAGTACTTC.

The chain employs TRBV6-5 and TRBJ2-7; perhaps TRBD2 as D (5 bases). Trimming pared 6 bases from V and 2 bases from J, leaving 14 bases between. CDR1 is MNHEY, CDR2 SVGAGI, per germline. The length of the CDR3 is 14 residues. The CDR3 region is CASRGGRNAYEQYF. Here the CDR3 DNA reads TGTGCCAGCAGGGGCGGGCGGAATGCCTACGAGCAGTACTTC.

The rearrangement joins TRBV7-9 to TRBJ1-2, with 7 bases matching TRBD1. Germline CDR1 reads SEHNR; CDR2 reads FQNEAQ (reference sequence). This CDR3 has 14 residues. V lost 4 bases, J lost 5 bases, and 7 bases stayed unmatched. DNA for the CDR3: TGTGCCAGCAGCTCCGGGACAGACATTTATGGCTACACCTTC. Amino acid sequence: CASSSGTDIYGYTF.